These 2 T cell receptor beta chains were sequenced from one sample in a study of CD8 T cells in Susac syndrome. Reverse transcription of roughly 0.5 to 1 ug RNA was carried out with random hexamers. MiXCR was run by TCRdb on the immunoSEQ multiplex PCR reads, yielding one entry per CDR3 protein. The sample has under 200,000 distinct CDR3 sequences; about 91% are singletons. Specimen: CD4+ T cells from PBMCs. The receptors were sampled from a human donor with Susac syndrome.

V and J are TRBV25-1 and TRBJ2-5; D is ambiguous. This CDR3 is 14 amino acids long. Trimming left V 3 bases short and J 1 base short, with 9 bases between. The germline V gene has CDR1 MGHDK and CDR2 SYGVNS. The CDR3 sequence is CASSDRYSQETQYF. CDR3 coding DNA: TGTGCCAGCAGTGACCGTTACAGCCAAGAGACCCAGTACTTC.

V and J are TRBV19 and TRBJ2-1; D is unclear. Trimming pared 8 bases from V and 0 bases from J, leaving 11 bases between. This CDR3 spans 14 amino acids. In germline, CDR1 is LNHDA, CDR2 SQIVND (reference sequence). CDR3 loop: CASSLTPSYNEQFF. Here the CDR3 DNA reads TGTGCCAGTTCTCTCACTCCCTCCTACAATGAGCAGTTCTTC. The full variable domain, with the rest looked up from reference TRBV19 and TRBJ2-1, is DGGITQSPKYLFRKEGQNVTLSCEQNLNHDAMYWYRQDPGQGLRLIYYSQIVNDFQKGDIAEGYSVSREKKESFPLTVTSAQKNPTAFYLCASSLTPSYNEQFFGPGTRLTVL.